This TCR beta chain is from a study of T-cell memory formation after mild COVID-19. Study-wide results and caveats: Among clones contracting day 15 to 85, CD4/CD8 was balanced, whereas later expanders leaned CD4+. Several responding clones turned up in pre-infection memory, indicating that cross-reactive memory may have taken part.

Constant-segment primers and 5'RACE yielded cDNA libraries for TCR alpha and TCR beta, each carrying sample barcodes and UMIs. TCRdb re-called the 5' RACE reads with MiXCR, one entry per CDR3 protein. The table lists 55,000 to 75,000 distinct CDR3 sequences, around a quarter of them singletons, with about 40% in the top ten. Per germline, CDR1 SGHDN and CDR2 FVKESK. The CDR3 loop spans 16 amino acids. The V end lost 2 bases, the J end lost 5 bases, and 17 bases lay between the germline ends. The table lists this clonotype with a count of one. Its antigen is undetermined. Sample: PBMCs or a T cell subset sorted from them (not recorded which). V usage is TRBV14 and J usage is TRBJ2-3; no reliable D call. The TCR sequence derives from a man between 18 and 29 years old who had mild COVID-19 (a few samples of this study predate the infection). Cell type and time point are not known. CDR3: CASSQRFRKLGDTQYF. The CDR3 DNA reads TGTGCCAGCAGCCAACGGTTCAGAAAACTTGGAGATACGCAGTATTTT.